The 20 T cell receptor beta chains presented below share a single source sample, sequenced in a study of blood T cells in healthy people across ages. Sample-barcoded 5' priming and a J-beta primer mix drove a second PCR of roughly 7 to 11 cycles. TCRdb redid the calling of the 5' RACE reads with MiXCR, one entry per CDR3 protein. Seen here are roughly 800,000 distinct CDR3 sequences, about 62% observed once, and the top ten hold around 20%. The material sequenced was blood. Receptors originate from a man aged 25-45 years in good health.

The chain recombines TRBV29-1 with TRBJ1-1; a weak D match, TRBD1 (6 bases). The length of the CDR3 is 13 residues. The germline gives CDR1 SQVTM, CDR2 ANQGSEA. Trimming left V 7 bases short and J 0 bases short, with 12 bases between. CDR3 bases: TGCAGCGCCGGGACAAGTTTGAACACTGAAGCTTTCTTT. Residues: CSAGTSLNTEAFF.

The J gene is TRBJ2-3, the V gene TRBV10-3, with D perhaps matching TRBD1 (5 bases). There are 13 residues in the CDR3. CDR1 is ENHRY, CDR2 SYGVKD, per germline. Deletions cut 7 bases from V and 1 base from J, with 9 bases between. The CDR3 reads CAITLGGTDTQYF. The CDR3 DNA is TGTGCCATCACCCTAGGGGGCACAGATACGCAGTATTTT.

This clonotype appeared once. The V gene is TRBV7-2, the J gene TRBJ2-1; TRBD1 aligns across 8 bases. Germline CDR1 reads SGHTA; CDR2 reads FQGNSA. The CDR3 runs 13 residues. After removal of 6 bases from V and 6 bases from J, the junction contained 4 bases not matched to a gene. The CDR3 loop is CASRGDRSNEQFF. The CDR3 coding sequence is TGTGCCAGCAGGGGGGACAGGAGCAATGAGCAGTTCTTC.

As DNA, the CDR3 is TGTGCCAGCAGCTTAAATCTGCTAGTCGCGGGAGATACGCAGTATTTT. This translates into CASSLNLLVAGDTQYF. The chain links TRBV7-2 to TRBJ2-3; D possibly corresponds to TRBD2 (5 bases). Germline CDR1 SGHTA, CDR2 FQGNSA. The CDR3 is 16 amino acids. Trimming left V 2 bases short and J 5 bases short, with 17 bases between.

In this sample, this clonotype turned up a few times. V is TRBV5-1 and J is TRBJ2-5; 8 nucleotides line up with TRBD2. Near its end, the DNA agrees better with TRBJ2-7, so the J call may be wrong. The V gene's germline CDR1 is SGHRS and CDR2 YFSETQ. The CDR3 is 16 amino acids. CDR3 region: CASSLGLAGPTGEQYF. As DNA, the CDR3 is TGCGCCAGCAGCTTAGGACTAGCCGGACCAACGGGCGAGCAGTACTTC.

The chain recombines TRBV7-6 with TRBJ2-5; D possibly corresponds to TRBD2 (5 bases). Germline CDR1 is SGHVS and CDR2 is FNYEAQ. V was pared by 3 bases and J by 5 bases, with 13 bases between. This CDR3 comprises 14 residues. CDR3 loop: CASSFPRVQETQYF. The CDR3 DNA is TGTGCCAGCAGCTTCCCGAGGGTCCAGGAGACCCAGTACTTC.

As for this clonotype: One end of the junction is discordant with germline, which a read error may explain. The chain joins TRBV20-1 to TRBJ2-1; tentative D call: TRBD2 (5 bases). Germline V gene lookup returns CDR1 DFQATT and CDR2 SNEGSKA (reference sequence). This CDR3 contains 12 residues. CDR3 residues: CSARGEPREQFF. CDR3 DNA sequence: TGCAGTGCTAGGGGAGAGCCTCGTGAGCAGTTCTTT.

The chain has TRBV21-1 and TRBJ1-2. TRBV21-1 is a documented pseudogene. This CDR3 has 13 residues. The CDR3 DNA reads TGTGCCAGCACCGTACGGCCACTCTATGGCTACACCTTC. This gives the protein CASTVRPLYGYTF.

Comments on this clonotype: One junction end disagrees with the germline gene, perhaps due to a read error. This chain joins TRBV7-9 and TRBJ2-4; 8 bases are a match to TRBD1. The better agreement between TRBJ2-7 and the DNA end casts doubt on the J call. The CDR3 extends over 13 amino acids. Germline values: CDR1 SEHNR, CDR2 FQNEAQ (reference sequence). The CDR3 DNA is TGCGCCAGCAACCCGCAGGGGGCGGACGAGCAGTACTTC. Encoded protein: CASNPQGADEQYF.

The chain carries TRBV20-1 and TRBJ1-2, with D perhaps matching TRBD1 (6 bases). CDR1 is DFQATT and CDR2 is SNEGSKA in the germline V gene (reference sequence). V lost 1 base and J lost 2, with 14 bases in between. The CDR3 covers 15 residues. CDR3 loop: CSARAPGGLNYGYTF. The CDR3 coding sequence is TGCAGTGCTAGAGCGCCGGGGGGGCTGAACTATGGCTACACCTTC.

The chain has TRBV20-1 and TRBJ2-3; the D gene is possibly TRBD2 (5 bases). Germline V CDR1 and CDR2: DFQATT, SNEGSKA (reference sequence). V gave up 2 bases and J gave up 2 bases, with 11 bases separating them. The CDR3 sequence is 14 residues long. The CDR3 DNA follows: TGCAGTGCTAGAACAGCGGACGCCACAGATACGCAGTATTTT. Protein: CSARTADATDTQYF.

The V gene is TRBV7-2, the J gene TRBJ2-2; a weak D match, TRBD2 (6 bases). CDR1 SGHTA and CDR2 FQGNSA come from the germline V gene. The V end was cut by 2 bases, the J end by 4 bases, with 11 bases between. This CDR3 has 15 residues. CDR3 sequence: CASSLYAGSTGELFF. The CDR3 DNA is TGTGCCAGCAGCTTATATGCGGGAAGCACCGGGGAGCTGTTTTTT.

The chain uses TRBV5-1 and TRBJ2-7; TRBD1 matches at 8 bases. The CDR3 contains 14 residues. The ends lost 5 bases at V and 5 bases at J; junction bases unmatched: 9. Germline CDR1 is SGHRS and CDR2 is YFSETQ. The CDR3 DNA follows: TGCGCCAGCAGTTTTAGGGACAGGCTCGACGAGCAGTACTTC. Residues: CASSFRDRLDEQYF.

The chain employs TRBV2 and TRBJ1-1, with a tentative D call TRBD1 (5 bases). V was pared by 6 bases and J by 6 bases, with 11 bases between. Germline CDR1 SNHLY, CDR2 FYNNEI. The CDR3 runs to 12 residues. CDR3 DNA sequence: TGTGCCAGCAGAGGGGTATTGGCTGAAGCTTTCTTT. It yields the protein CASRGVLAEAFF. The variable domain in full, with the rest retrieved from reference TRBV2 and TRBJ1-1, is EPEVTQTPSHQVTQMGQEVILRCVPISNHLYFYWYRQILGQKVEFLVSFYNNEISEKSEIFDDQFSVERPDGSNFTLKIRSTKLEDSAMYFCASRGVLAEAFFGQGTRLTVV.

The chain links TRBV3-1 to TRBJ2-1; D is undetermined. V lost 4 bases and J 5 bases, leaving 9 bases between the germline ends. Germline lookup yields CDR1 LGHDT and CDR2 YNNKEL (reference sequence). The CDR3 has 13 amino acids. CDR3 residues: CASSPRRNNEQFF. CDR3 coding DNA: TGTGCCAGCAGCCCCCGACGGAACAATGAGCAGTTCTTC.

The chain joins TRBV7-2 to TRBJ2-1; D not resolved. The V gene lost 5 bases and the J gene lost 12 bases, with 14 bases spanning the gap. Germline V lookup: CDR1 SGHTA, CDR2 FQGNSA. The CDR3 extends over 12 amino acids. This CDR3 reads CASSDSESGQFF. In nucleotides, the CDR3 is TGTGCCAGCAGCGACTCCGAATCTGGGCAGTTCTTC.

The V and J genes are TRBV28 and TRBJ2-2; 7 bases are shared with TRBD1. V lost 6 bases and J lost 0; bases outside the gene matches: 1. Germline V gives CDR1 MDHEN, CDR2 SYDVKM. The CDR3 extends over 14 amino acids. The CDR3 sequence: CASRQGANTGELFF. As DNA, the CDR3 is TGTGCCAGCAGGCAGGGGGCGAACACCGGGGAGCTGTTTTTT.

This clonotype was seen a few times. CDR3 sequence reads: CASSRTGKEKLFF. The CDR3 nucleotides are TGTGCCAGCAGCCGGACAGGGAAAGAAAAACTGTTTTTT. The V and J genes are TRBV7-9 and TRBJ1-4; the match to TRBD1 covers 8 bases. The CDR3 sequence is 13 residues long. In germline, CDR1 is SEHNR, CDR2 FQNEAQ (reference sequence). J was trimmed by 8 bases and V by 5 bases; bases with no gene match: 4. Complete variable domain (other parts from reference TRBV7-9 and TRBJ1-4): DTGVSQNPRHKITKRGQNVTFRCDPISEHNRLYWYRQTLGQGPEFLTYFQNEAQLEKSRLLSDRFSAERPKGSFSTLEIQRTEQGDSAMYLCASSRTGKEKLFFGSGTQLSVL.

The V and J genes are TRBV3-1 and TRBJ2-4; maybe TRBD2 (6 bases). The J call may be wrong; the DNA end is better matched by TRBJ2-7. The CDR3 length is 16 residues. Germline V gene data show CDR1 as LGHDT and CDR2 as YNNKEL (reference sequence). The CDR3 DNA sequence: TGTGCCAGCAGTCCTTTGCTGACTAGGACGGGCTACGAGCAGTACTTC. Amino acid sequence: CASSPLLTRTGYEQYF.

The chain joins TRBV6-2 or TRBV6-3 to TRBJ2-2; no firm D call. This CDR3 is 13 amino acids long. Germline loops: CDR1 MNHEY, CDR2 SVGEGT. V dropped 2 bases and J dropped 8 bases, with 9 bases sitting between them. The CDR3 DNA is TGTGCCAGCAGTTACAGGCCGAAAGGGGAGCTGTTTTTT. Translated: CASSYRPKGELFF.